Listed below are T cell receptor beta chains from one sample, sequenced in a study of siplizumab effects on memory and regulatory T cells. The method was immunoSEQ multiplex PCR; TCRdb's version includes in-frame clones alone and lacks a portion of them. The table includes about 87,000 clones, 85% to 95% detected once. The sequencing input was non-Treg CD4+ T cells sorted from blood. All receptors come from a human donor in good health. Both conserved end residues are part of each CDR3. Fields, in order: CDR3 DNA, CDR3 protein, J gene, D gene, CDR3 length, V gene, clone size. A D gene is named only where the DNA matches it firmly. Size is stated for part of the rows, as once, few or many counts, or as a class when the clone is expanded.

TGTGCCAGCAGTGACACAGGGTCTAGCAATCAGCCCCAGCATTTT CASSDTGSSNQPQHF TRBJ1-5 . 15 TRBV28 .
TGCGCCAGCAGCCAAGATGAGGGAGTGGCCCTCCACTTT CASSQDEGVALHF TRBJ1-6 . 13 TRBV4-1 .
TGCAGCGTTGAATCTCAGGGACCAGCAGAGACCCAGTACTTC CSVESQGPAETQYF TRBJ2-5 . 14 TRBV29-1 .
TGCGCCAGCAGCCTCAAAACAGGGAGGGCTAATGAAAAACTGTTTTTT CASSLKTGRANEKLFF TRBJ1-4 . 16 TRBV4-3 .
TGTGCCAGCAGCGTAGGATTTGGGGTGACCGGGGAGCTGTTTTTT CASSVGFGVTGELFF TRBJ2-2 . 15 TRBV9 .
TGTGCCAGCAGCCCCGGGACAGGGGGCGCTTGGAATGAGCAGTTCTTC CASSPGTGGAWNEQFF TRBJ2-1 TRBD1 16 TRBV5-4 .
TGTGCCAGCAGCTCCGGGGCCTCTGGGGCCAACGTCCTGACTTTC CASSSGASGANVLTF TRBJ2-6 . 15 TRBV5-8 .
TGTGCCAGCAGCTTAAGGACAGGCTTAAACACCATATATTTT CASSLRTGLNTIYF TRBJ1-3 TRBD1 14 TRBV7-9 .
TGCGCCAGCAGTGAGTCGAAGGGAGCGGCAGGGGGGACCTACAATGAGCAGTTCTTC CASSESKGAAGGTYNEQFF TRBJ2-1 . 19 TRBV10-1 .
TGTGCCAGCAGGACAGGGGGCAAAGCTTTCTTT CASRTGGKAFF TRBJ1-1 TRBD1 11 TRBV6-1 once
TGTGCCAGCAGTGAAGCGAGGGCTGAATGGGGCTACACCTTC CASSEARAEWGYTF TRBJ1-2 . 14 TRBV6-1 .
TGTGCCAGCGCCACCGGGACAGGGGACAGGGAGCAGTACTTC CASATGTGDREQYF TRBJ2-7 TRBD1 14 TRBV6-1 .
TGTGCCAGCAAATCTAACAGGAGCGCAGTAACTGAAGCTTTCTTT CASKSNRSAVTEAFF TRBJ1-1 . 15 TRBV6-4 once
TGTGCCAGCAGTCCAGGGGGATACGAGCAGTACTTC CASSPGGYEQYF TRBJ2-7 TRBD1 12 TRBV28 .
TGCGCCAGCAGCTTGGTGGCAGGGAGCAATCAGCCCCAGCATTTT CASSLVAGSNQPQHF TRBJ1-5 . 15 TRBV5-1 .
TGCAGCCCCGGGGGACCGAACACTGAAGCTTTCTTT CSPGGPNTEAFF TRBJ1-1 . 12 TRBV29-1 .
TGCAGCGTTGACGGTCGGAAGAACACTGAAGCTTTCTTT CSVDGRKNTEAFF TRBJ1-1 . 13 TRBV29-1 .
TGTGCCAGCAGCTACAAGGGCTCCGCCAACTCCTACGAGCAGTACTTC CASSYKGSANSYEQYF TRBJ2-7 . 16 TRBV4-2 .
TGTGCCAGCAGTGCCTCCTACGAGCAGTACTTC CASSASYEQYF TRBJ2-7 . 11 TRBV2 .
TGTGCCAGCGGGTGGAGGACTAACTCTGGGGCCAACGTCCTGACTTTC CASGWRTNSGANVLTF TRBJ2-6 . 16 TRBV28 .
TGTGCCTGGCTCGCAGGGCCGGGCACTGAAGCTTTCTTT CAWLAGPGTEAFF TRBJ1-1 . 13 TRBV30 .
TGTGCCAGCAGCTTTACTAGCGGGAGTAGCGGGGAGCTGTTTTTT CASSFTSGSSGELFF TRBJ2-2 TRBD2 15 TRBV7-2 .
TGCGCCAGCAGCCAAGGGGTGGGTAGGGGGGATACGCAGTATTTT CASSQGVGRGDTQYF TRBJ2-3 . 15 TRBV4-1 .
TGTGCCAGCAGCGCCGGACAGGGTGCGAGGGAAGCAGATACGCAGTATTTT CASSAGQGAREADTQYF TRBJ2-3 TRBD1 17 TRBV11-1 .
TGTGCCAGCAGTTCGCTACAGGGCTATAATTCACCCCTCCACTTT CASSSLQGYNSPLHF TRBJ1-6 . 15 TRBV6-5 .
TGTGCCAGCAGCTTGGCCGGGACAGGGATCCCCGGGGAGCTGTTTTTT CASSLAGTGIPGELFF TRBJ2-2 TRBD1 16 TRBV5-4 .
TGTGCCAGCAGCATGGGACCCATGGAGACCCAGTACTTC CASSMGPMETQYF TRBJ2-5 . 13 TRBV9 .
TGCGCCAGCAGTCTTCGGGCGCTCGGAGAGAGCAATGAGCAGTTCTTC CASSLRALGESNEQFF TRBJ2-1 . 16 TRBV4-1 .
TGTGCCAGTAGTATCTCCCGCGATGGCTACACCTTC CASSISRDGYTF TRBJ1-2 . 12 TRBV19 .
TGTGCCAGCAGCCCCCCCTTAGCAGGGAGCTACGAGCAGTACTTC CASSPPLAGSYEQYF TRBJ2-7 . 15 TRBV7-9 .
TGTGCCAGCAGTGAGATCGTCCTAAGCAATCAGCCCCAGCATTTT CASSEIVLSNQPQHF TRBJ1-5 . 15 TRBV2 .